Each of the 24 T cell receptor beta chains below was sequenced from the same sample in a study of blood T cell repertoires in COVID-19. The assay was immunoSEQ multiplex PCR, and TCRdb's table has in-frame clones only and misses some. Of about 260,000 clones in the sample, 91% were seen once. The source material was peripheral blood. These TCRs come from a person aged 18 to 35 with COVID-19, enrolled during active disease.

This chain links TRBV24-1 with TRBJ2-2, with TRBD1 matching 7 bases. Germline V lookup: CDR1 KGHDR, CDR2 SFDVKD. The J segment lost 7 bases and the V segment lost 2 bases, leaving 6 bases of the junction unmatched. CDR3 length: 15 residues. The CDR3 sequence is CATSDYDRVDGELFF. In DNA, the CDR3 is TGTGCCACCAGTGATTATGACAGGGTTGACGGGGAGCTGTTTTTT.

The rearrangement links TRBV12-3 or TRBV12-4 to TRBJ2-7; the D gene is possibly TRBD2 (5 bases). V was trimmed by 3 bases and J by 7 bases, leaving 10 bases between them. CDR3 size: 12 residues. In nucleotides, the CDR3 is TGTGCCAGCAGTTTCAGGACGGGAGAGCAGTACTTC. Protein: CASSFRTGEQYF.

This chain uses TRBV24-1 with TRBJ2-2; the match to TRBD2 covers 13 bases. This CDR3 has 18 residues. CDR1 and CDR2 from the germline V gene are KGHDR and SFDVKD. After removal of 5 bases from V and 5 bases from J, the junction contained 10 bases not matched to a gene. The CDR3 loop is CATSAFPGLAGQTGELFF. CDR3 DNA: TGTGCCACCAGTGCTTTCCCGGGACTAGCGGGACAAACCGGGGAGCTGTTTTTT.

The gene calls are TRBV12-3 or TRBV12-4 and TRBJ2-5, with D perhaps matching TRBD2 (5 bases). The CDR3 sequence is 12 residues long. The V end lost 6 bases, the J end lost 5 bases, and 10 bases lay between the germline ends. In DNA form, the CDR3 reads TGTGCCAGCAGGTGGGGAGTGGAGACCCAGTACTTC. It specifies CASRWGVETQYF.

The chain uses TRBV7-5 and TRBJ2-7; the table's D call, TRBD1, has no DNA check behind it. TRBV7-5 constitutes a pseudogene. CDR3 size: 15 residues. This CDR3 is CARSSPGQGEDEQYF. The CDR3 DNA follows: TGTGCCAGAAGCTCGCCGGGACAGGGGGAAGACGAGCAGTACTTC.

This clone has only one observation. The chain links TRBV30 to TRBJ1-6; 10 nucleotides line up with TRBD1. The germline gives CDR1 GTSNPN, CDR2 SVGIG (reference sequence). The CDR3 is made up of 16 amino acids. With 1 base clipped from V and 7 bases from J, the junction kept 7 bases outside the gene matches. CDR3 coding DNA: TGTGCCTGGAGTGGGGACAGGGGCAGGAAGAATTCACCCCTCCACTTT. Amino acid sequence: CAWSGDRGRKNSPLHF.

The chain joins TRBV3-1 (or the pseudogene TRBV3-2) to TRBJ2-3; 9 bases match TRBD1. The CDR3 has 14 amino acids. Germline CDR1 reads LGHDT; CDR2 reads YNNKEL (reference sequence). The ends lost 6 bases at V and 4 bases at J; junction bases unmatched: 5. The CDR3 DNA sequence: TGTGCCAGCAGTTTTGGACAGGGGCCAGATACGCAGTATTTT. It is translated as CASSFGQGPDTQYF.

DNA of the CDR3: TGTGCCACCAGTGACGAGGGTCACTATGGCTACACCTTC. It codes for CATSDEGHYGYTF. The chain recombines TRBV24-1 with TRBJ1-2; D gene uncertain. The CDR3 is 13 residues long. V was trimmed by 4 bases and J by 3 bases, leaving 8 bases between them. The germline CDR1 and CDR2 sequences are KGHDR and SFDVKD.

The chain combines TRBV16 with TRBJ2-1; 10 nucleotides line up with TRBD2. CDR1 is KGHSY, CDR2 FQNENV, per germline. The CDR3 contains 13 residues. Trimming took 0 bases from V and 15 from J; bases not matched to a gene: 5. The CDR3 coding sequence is TGTGCCAGCAGCCAATCGCTAGCGGGAGCGGGGTTCTTC. Its translation is CASSQSLAGAGFF.

The chain links TRBV28 to TRBJ2-7; no clear D gene. Trimming took 6 bases from V and 0 from J, leaving 6 bases between them. Germline loops: CDR1 MDHEN, CDR2 SYDVKM. This CDR3 has 12 residues. The CDR3 protein is CASRGPSYEQYF. DNA for the CDR3: TGTGCCAGCAGGGGCCCCTCCTACGAGCAGTACTTC.

The chain combines TRBV2 with TRBJ1-6, with D maybe TRBD1 (6 bases). Germline V gene sequence: CDR1 SNHLY, CDR2 FYNNEI. Trimming removed 4 bases at V and 9 bases at J, with 13 bases between. This CDR3 comprises 14 residues. The CDR3 loop reads CASSAGQSTSPLHF. The CDR3 DNA reads TGTGCCAGCAGTGCCGGACAGTCGACTTCACCCCTCCACTTT.

The chain links TRBV24-1 to TRBJ1-5; D gene uncertain. Trimming took 0 bases from V and 8 from J, leaving 10 bases between them. The germline V gene has CDR1 KGHDR and CDR2 SFDVKD. The CDR3 is 14 residues long. The CDR3 nucleotides are TGTGCCACCAGTGATTTGCAGTCGCGGGAGCCCCAGCATTTT. It yields the protein CATSDLQSREPQHF.

The gene calls are TRBV2 and TRBJ2-3; D uncertain. The CDR3 has 16 residues. V was pared by 1 base and J by 0 bases, with 11 bases between. Germline loops: CDR1 SNHLY, CDR2 FYNNEI. The CDR3 reads CASSEVLAPSTDTQYF. The CDR3 DNA reads as TGTGCCAGCAGTGAAGTTCTCGCGCCTAGCACAGATACGCAGTATTTT.

This CDR3 is CASSQWPPSGRAGEQFF. CDR3 bases: TGTGCCAGCAGCCAATGGCCCCCCAGCGGGAGGGCCGGTGAGCAGTTCTTC. The J gene is TRBJ2-1, the V gene TRBV14; 10 nucleotides match TRBD2. This CDR3 has 17 residues. Losses at the gene ends were 2 bases for V and 9 bases for J; bases not matched to a gene: 13. Germline CDR1 SGHDN, CDR2 FVKESK.

V gene TRBV7-3 combines with J gene TRBJ2-7; 7 bases map to TRBD2. Per germline, CDR1 SGHTA and CDR2 FQGTGA. The trim removed 3 bases at V and 3 bases at J, leaving 8 bases unmatched. The CDR3 contains 15 residues. CDR3 sequence reads: CASSLLRGLDYEQYF. For the CDR3, the DNA is TGTGCCAGCAGCTTGCTCCGTGGACTAGACTACGAGCAGTACTTC.

This rearrangement joins TRBV2 to TRBJ1-5; TRBD1 agrees at 8 bases. The junction had 5 bases not matched to a gene; V was cut back by 8 bases and J by 5 bases. The CDR3 is 13 amino acids. Germline CDR1 SNHLY, CDR2 FYNNEI. The CDR3, as DNA: TGTGCCAGCTCTGGGACAGGCGATCAGCCCCAGCATTTT. As protein: CASSGTGDQPQHF.

This chain joins TRBV6-2 or TRBV6-3 and TRBJ1-2; 8 nucleotides agree with TRBD1. CDR1 and CDR2 (germline): MNHEY, SVGEGT. This CDR3 is built from 14 residues. V lost 5 bases, J lost 8 bases, and 10 bases stayed unmatched. The DNA of the CDR3 is TGTGCCAGCAGTCTAGTCGGGACAGGCGCGGGCTACACCTTC. It encodes CASSLVGTGAGYTF.

This clone was recorded once. The rearrangement joins TRBV7-9 to TRBJ2-2; D call uncertain. The V and J ends lost 0 bases and 7 bases respectively, with 3 bases between them. Germline assignment: CDR1 SEHNR and CDR2 FQNEAQ (reference sequence). This CDR3 is 12 amino acids long. The CDR3 spells CASSLAFGELFF. The DNA of the CDR3 is TGTGCCAGCAGCTTAGCCTTCGGGGAGCTGTTTTTT.

The chain combines TRBV28 with TRBJ1-2, with D uncertain. Trimming took off 6 bases at V and 8 bases at J, with 19 bases between the two ends. This CDR3 is built from 14 residues. In germline, CDR1 is MDHEN, CDR2 SYDVKM. The CDR3 sequence is CASRLSDRGGGYTF. The CDR3 region has the DNA TGTGCCAGCAGGCTTTCCGACCGAGGAGGCGGCTACACCTTC.

This clone appeared a single time. The CDR3: CASSLRVMNTEAFF. The CDR3 DNA sequence: TGCGCCAGCAGCCTAAGAGTTATGAACACTGAAGCTTTCTTT. J is TRBJ1-1 and V is TRBV4-1, with D unresolved. This CDR3 region has 14 residues. CDR1 and CDR2 from the germline V gene are MGHRA and YSYEKL. Trimming took off 4 bases at V and 0 bases at J, with 9 bases between the two ends.

The V gene is TRBV7-8, the J gene TRBJ2-5; TRBD1 aligns across 11 bases. The length of the CDR3 is 16 residues. Germline CDR1 SGHVS, CDR2 FQNEAQ. With 6 bases clipped from V and 5 bases from J, the junction kept 11 bases outside the gene matches. CDR3 loop: CASRPDRGLRWETQYF. The CDR3 nucleotides read TGTGCCAGCAGGCCGGACAGGGGGCTGAGGTGGGAGACCCAGTACTTC.

J is TRBJ1-6 and V is TRBV9; weak D call: TRBD1 (6 bases). Trimming shortened V by 2 bases and J by 7 bases, and 13 bases separated the two germline ends. The CDR3 is 15 residues long. CDR1 and CDR2 from the germline V gene are SGDLS and YYNGEE. CDR3 in DNA: TGTGCCAGCAGCGTCTGGGGGGGCGGCAATTCACCCCTCCACTTT. Its translation is CASSVWGGGNSPLHF.

There are many counts of this clone. The chain uses TRBV27 and TRBJ1-5, with 7 bases identical to TRBD1. Germline V lookup: CDR1 MNHEY, CDR2 SMNVEV (reference sequence). The trim removed 6 bases at V and 3 bases at J, leaving 8 bases unmatched. This CDR3 spans 15 amino acids. The CDR3 DNA reads as TGTGCCAGCAGCCCTGGGACAGTACCCAATCAGCCCCAGCATTTT. As protein: CASSPGTVPNQPQHF.

The rearrangement uses TRBV28 and TRBJ1-1, with a tentative D call TRBD1 (5 bases). Germline V gene lookup returns CDR1 MDHEN and CDR2 SYDVKM. With 5 bases removed from V and 3 bases from J, the gap between germline ends came to 13 bases. The length of the CDR3 is 14 residues. The CDR3 spells CASSKKTAYTEAFF. CDR3 DNA: TGTGCCAGCAGTAAAAAGACAGCCTACACTGAAGCTTTCTTT.